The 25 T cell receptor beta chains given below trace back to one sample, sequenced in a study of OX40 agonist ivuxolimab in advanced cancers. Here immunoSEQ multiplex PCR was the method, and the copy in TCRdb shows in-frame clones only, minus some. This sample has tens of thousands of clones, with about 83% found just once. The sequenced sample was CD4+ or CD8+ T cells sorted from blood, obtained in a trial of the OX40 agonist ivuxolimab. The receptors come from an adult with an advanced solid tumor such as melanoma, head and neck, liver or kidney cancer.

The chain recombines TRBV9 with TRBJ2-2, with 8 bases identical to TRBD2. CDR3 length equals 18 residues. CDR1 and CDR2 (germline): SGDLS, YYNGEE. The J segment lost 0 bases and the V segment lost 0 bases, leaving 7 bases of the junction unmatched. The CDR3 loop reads CASSVAQSGSPNTGELFF. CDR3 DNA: TGTGCCAGCAGCGTAGCTCAGAGCGGGAGTCCGAACACCGGGGAGCTGTTTTTT.

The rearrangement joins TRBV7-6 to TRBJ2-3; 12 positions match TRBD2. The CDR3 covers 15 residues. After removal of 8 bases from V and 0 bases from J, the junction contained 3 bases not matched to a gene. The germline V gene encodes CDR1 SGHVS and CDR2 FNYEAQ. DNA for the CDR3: TGTGCCAGCGGAGGACTAGCGGGGAGCACAGATACGCAGTATTTT. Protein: CASGGLAGSTDTQYF.

CDR3 amino acids: CASSFGTGGPSEQYF. The CDR3 region has the DNA TGTGCCAGCAGTTTCGGGACAGGGGGCCCCTCCGAGCAGTACTTC. V usage is TRBV27 and J usage is TRBJ2-7; TRBD1 agrees at 12 bases. Germline V CDR1 and CDR2: MNHEY, SMNVEV (reference sequence). With V trimmed by 3 bases and J by 6 bases, 6 bases remained unmatched. The CDR3 covers 15 residues.

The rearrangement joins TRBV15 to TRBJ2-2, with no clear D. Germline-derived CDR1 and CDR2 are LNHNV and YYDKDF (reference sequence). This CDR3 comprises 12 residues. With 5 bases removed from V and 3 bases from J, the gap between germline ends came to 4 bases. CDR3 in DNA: TGTGCCACCAGCTGGGACACCGGGGAGCTGTTTTTT. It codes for CATSWDTGELFF.

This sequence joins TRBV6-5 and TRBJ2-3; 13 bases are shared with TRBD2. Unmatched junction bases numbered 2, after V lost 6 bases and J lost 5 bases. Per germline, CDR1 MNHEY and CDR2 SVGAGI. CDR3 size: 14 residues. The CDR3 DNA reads TGTGCCAGCAGCTGGACTAGCGGGAGAGATACGCAGTATTTT. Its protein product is CASSWTSGRDTQYF.

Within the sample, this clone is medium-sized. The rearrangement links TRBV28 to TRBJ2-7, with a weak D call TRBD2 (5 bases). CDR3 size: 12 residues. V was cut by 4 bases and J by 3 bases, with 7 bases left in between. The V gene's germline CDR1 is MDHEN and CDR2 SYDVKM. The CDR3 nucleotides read TGTGCCAGCAGTTGGGCGGGCTACGAGCAGTACTTC. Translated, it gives CASSWAGYEQYF. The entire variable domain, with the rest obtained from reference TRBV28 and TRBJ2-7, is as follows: DVKVTQSSRYLVKRTGEKVFLECVQDMDHENMFWYRQDPGLGLRLIYFSYDVKMKEKGDIPEGYSVSREKKERFSLILESASTNQTSMYLCASSWAGYEQYFGPGTRLTVT.

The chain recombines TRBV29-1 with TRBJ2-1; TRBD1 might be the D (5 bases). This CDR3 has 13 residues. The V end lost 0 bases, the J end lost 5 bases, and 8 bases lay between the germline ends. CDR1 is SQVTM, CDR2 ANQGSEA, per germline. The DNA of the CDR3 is TGCAGCGTTGAAGAGGGGCAGAACAATGAGCAGTTCTTC. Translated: CSVEEGQNNEQFF.

CDR3 nucleotide sequence: TGTGCCAGCAGTTACTCCAGGGGGAACGAGCAGTACTTC. This gives the protein CASSYSRGNEQYF. The V call is TRBV6-5, the J call TRBJ2-7; 7 nucleotides align to TRBD1. Trimming at V came to 0 bases and at J to 5 bases, leaving 1 base not matched to a gene. Per germline, CDR1 MNHEY and CDR2 SVGAGI. There are 13 residues in the CDR3.

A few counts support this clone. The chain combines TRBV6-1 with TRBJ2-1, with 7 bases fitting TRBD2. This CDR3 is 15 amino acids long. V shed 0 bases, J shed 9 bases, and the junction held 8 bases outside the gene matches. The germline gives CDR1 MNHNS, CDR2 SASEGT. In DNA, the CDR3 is TGTGCCAGCAGTGAAGCCGGGAGGCAAAGTGGTGAGCAGTTCTTC. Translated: CASSEAGRQSGEQFF.

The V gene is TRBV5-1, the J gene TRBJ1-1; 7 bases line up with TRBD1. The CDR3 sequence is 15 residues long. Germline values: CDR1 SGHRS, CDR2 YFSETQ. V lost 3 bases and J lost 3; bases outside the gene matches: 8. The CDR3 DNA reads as TGCGCCAGCAGCTGGAACAGGGGAGGGGACACTGAAGCTTTCTTT. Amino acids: CASSWNRGGDTEAFF.

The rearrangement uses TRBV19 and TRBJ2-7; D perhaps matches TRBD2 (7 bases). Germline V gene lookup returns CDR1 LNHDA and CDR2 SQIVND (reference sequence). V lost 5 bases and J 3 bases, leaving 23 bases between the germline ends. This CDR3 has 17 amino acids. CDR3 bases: TGTGCCAGTAGTCCCGATAGAGCGGGGCGGGGGCACTACGAGCAGTACTTC. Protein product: CASSPDRAGRGHYEQYF.

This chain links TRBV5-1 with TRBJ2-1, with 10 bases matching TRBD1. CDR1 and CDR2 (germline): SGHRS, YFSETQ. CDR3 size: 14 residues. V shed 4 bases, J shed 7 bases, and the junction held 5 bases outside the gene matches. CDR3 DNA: TGCGCCAGCAGCGGCGGGACAGGGGTGAATGAGCAGTTCTTC. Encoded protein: CASSGGTGVNEQFF.

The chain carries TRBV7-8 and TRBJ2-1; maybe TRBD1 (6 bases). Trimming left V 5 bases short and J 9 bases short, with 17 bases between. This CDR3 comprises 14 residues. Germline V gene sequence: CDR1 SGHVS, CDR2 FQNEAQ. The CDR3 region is CASSPVAGAGEQFF. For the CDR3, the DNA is TGTGCCAGCAGCCCCGTGGCAGGGGCGGGTGAGCAGTTCTTC.

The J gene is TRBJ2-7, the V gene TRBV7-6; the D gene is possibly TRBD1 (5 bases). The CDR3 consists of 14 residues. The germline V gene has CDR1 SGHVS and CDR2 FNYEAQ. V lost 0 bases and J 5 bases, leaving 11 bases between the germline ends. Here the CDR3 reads CASSLAGVGHEQYF. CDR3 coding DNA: TGTGCCAGCAGCTTAGCAGGGGTAGGGCACGAGCAGTACTTC. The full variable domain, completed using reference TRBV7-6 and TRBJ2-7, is GAGVSQSPRYKVTKRGQDVALRCDPISGHVSLYWYRQALGQGPEFLTYFNYEAQQDKSGLPNDRFSAERPEGSISTLTIQRTEQRDSAMYRCASSLAGVGHEQYFGPGTRLTVT.

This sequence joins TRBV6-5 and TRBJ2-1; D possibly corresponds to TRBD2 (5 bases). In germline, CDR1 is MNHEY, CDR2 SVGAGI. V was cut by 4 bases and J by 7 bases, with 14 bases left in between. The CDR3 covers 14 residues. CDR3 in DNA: TGTGCCAGCAGTTGGGTATCTCCGGGGAATGAGCAGTTCTTC. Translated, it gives CASSWVSPGNEQFF.

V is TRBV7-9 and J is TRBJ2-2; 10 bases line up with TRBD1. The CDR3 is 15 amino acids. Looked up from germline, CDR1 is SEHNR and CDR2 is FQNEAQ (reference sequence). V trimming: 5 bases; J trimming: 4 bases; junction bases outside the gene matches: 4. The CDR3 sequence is CASSPRDRGTGELFF. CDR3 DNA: TGTGCCAGCAGCCCCAGGGACAGGGGCACCGGGGAGCTGTTTTTT. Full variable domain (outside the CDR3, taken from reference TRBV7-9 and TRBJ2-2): DTGVSQNPRHKITKRGQNVTFRCDPISEHNRLYWYRQTLGQGPEFLTYFQNEAQLEKSRLLSDRFSAERPKGSFSTLEIQRTEQGDSAMYLCASSPRDRGTGELFFGEGSRLTVL.

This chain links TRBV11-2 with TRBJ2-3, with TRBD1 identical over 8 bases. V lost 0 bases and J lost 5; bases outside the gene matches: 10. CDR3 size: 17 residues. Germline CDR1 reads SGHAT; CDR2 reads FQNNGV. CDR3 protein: CASSLESGRGRKDTQYF. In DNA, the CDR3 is TGTGCCAGCAGCTTAGAGAGTGGCAGGGGGCGCAAAGATACGCAGTATTTT. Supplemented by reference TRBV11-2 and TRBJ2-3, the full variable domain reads EAGVAQSPRYKIIEKRQSVAFWCNPISGHATLYWYQQILGQGPKLLIQFQNNGVVDDSQLPKDRFSAERLKGVDSTLKIQPAKLEDSAVYLCASSLESGRGRKDTQYFGPGTRLTVL.

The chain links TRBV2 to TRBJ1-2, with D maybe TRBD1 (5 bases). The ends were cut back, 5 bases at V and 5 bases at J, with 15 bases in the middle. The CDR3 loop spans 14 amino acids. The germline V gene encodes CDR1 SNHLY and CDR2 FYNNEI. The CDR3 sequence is CASSRRQSGYGYTF. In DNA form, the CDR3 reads TGTGCCAGCAGTCGTCGACAGAGCGGGTATGGCTACACCTTC.

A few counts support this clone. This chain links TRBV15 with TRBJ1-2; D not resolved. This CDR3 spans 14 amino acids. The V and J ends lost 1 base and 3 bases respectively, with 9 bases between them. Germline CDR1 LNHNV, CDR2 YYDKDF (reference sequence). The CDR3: CATSRVLDDYGYTF. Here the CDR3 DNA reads TGTGCCACCAGCAGAGTCTTGGACGACTATGGCTACACCTTC.

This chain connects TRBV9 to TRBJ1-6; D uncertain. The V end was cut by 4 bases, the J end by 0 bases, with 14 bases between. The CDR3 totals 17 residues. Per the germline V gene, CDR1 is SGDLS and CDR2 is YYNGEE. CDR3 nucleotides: TGTGCCAGCAGCCCCTCAGGTGCTCTCTCCTATAATTCACCCCTCCACTTT. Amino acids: CASSPSGALSYNSPLHF.

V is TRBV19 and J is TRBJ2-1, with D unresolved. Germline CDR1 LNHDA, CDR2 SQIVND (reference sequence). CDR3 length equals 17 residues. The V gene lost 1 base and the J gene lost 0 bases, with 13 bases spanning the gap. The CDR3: CASSIGVVRSSYNEQFF. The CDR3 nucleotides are TGTGCCAGTAGTATAGGAGTGGTCCGGAGCTCCTACAATGAGCAGTTCTTC.

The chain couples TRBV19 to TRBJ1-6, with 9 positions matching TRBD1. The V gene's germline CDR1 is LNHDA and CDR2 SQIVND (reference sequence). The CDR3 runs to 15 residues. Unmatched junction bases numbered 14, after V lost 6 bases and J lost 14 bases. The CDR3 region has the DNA TGTGCCAGTAGCCTCGCCGGAGGGACAGGGTTTGCCCTCCACTTT. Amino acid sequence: CASSLAGGTGFALHF.

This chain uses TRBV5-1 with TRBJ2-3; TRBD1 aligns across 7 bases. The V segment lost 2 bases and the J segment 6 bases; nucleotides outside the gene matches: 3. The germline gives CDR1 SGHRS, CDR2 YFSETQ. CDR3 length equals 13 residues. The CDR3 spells CASSFNRGDTQYF. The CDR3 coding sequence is TGCGCCAGCAGCTTTAACAGGGGTGATACGCAGTATTTT.

CDR3 in DNA: TGTGCCATCAGTGACCCGGGGACAGTGAACACTGAAGCTTTCTTT. It is translated as CAISDPGTVNTEAFF. The gene calls are TRBV10-3 and TRBJ1-1, with 7 nucleotides matching TRBD1. The CDR3 is 15 amino acids. V shed 3 bases, J shed 0 bases, and the junction held 4 bases outside the gene matches. Per the germline V gene, CDR1 is ENHRY and CDR2 is SYGVKD.

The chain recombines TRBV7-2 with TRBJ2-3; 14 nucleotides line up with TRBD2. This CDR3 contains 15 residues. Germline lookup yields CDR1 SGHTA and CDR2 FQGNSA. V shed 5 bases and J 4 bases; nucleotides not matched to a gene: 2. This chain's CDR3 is CASSPTSGGADTQYF. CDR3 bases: TGTGCCAGCAGCCCGACTAGCGGGGGGGCAGATACGCAGTATTTT. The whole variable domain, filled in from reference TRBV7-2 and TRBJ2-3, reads GAGVSQSPSNKVTEKGKDVELRCDPISGHTALYWYRQSLGQGLEFLIYFQGNSAPDKSGLPSDRFSAERTGGSVSTLTIQRTQQEDSAVYLCASSPTSGGADTQYFGPGTRLTVL.